Listed below are T cell receptor beta chains from one sample, sequenced in a study of cytomegalovirus exposure and HLA in healthy donors. TCRdb's table, derived via immunoSEQ multiplex PCR, lists solely in-frame clones and lacks some. The sample contains 240,000 or so clones, about 86% of which appear only once. The specimen sequenced was PBMCs. These receptors were obtained from a woman aged 55-69 years in good health and CMV-seropositive. The CDR3 runs from the conserved cysteine through the conserved F or W. Each record gives: CDR3 protein, CDR3 DNA, J gene, clone size, CDR3 length, V gene, D gene. The D gene is left open where the match is weak. Expanded clones get a size class; other rows say once, few or many, or leave the size out.

CDR3aa: CASSLFGTSGNEQFF; CDR3nt: TGTGCCAGCAGCCTCTTCGGGACTAGCGGTAATGAGCAGTTCTTC; j_gene: TRBJ2-1; abundance: NA; len: 15; v_gene: TRBV11-2; d_gene: TRBD2
CDR3aa: CATLQGRNTEAFF; CDR3nt: TGTGCCACCCTACAGGGACGAAACACTGAAGCTTTCTTT; j_gene: TRBJ1-1; abundance: NA; len: 13; v_gene: TRBV18; d_gene: NA
CDR3aa: CASSIQGYNGYTF; CDR3nt: TGTGCCAGCAGTATTCAGGGTTACAATGGCTACACCTTC; j_gene: TRBJ1-2; abundance: NA; len: 13; v_gene: TRBV2; d_gene: NA
CDR3aa: CASSLVGGQGTEQYF; CDR3nt: TGTGCCAGCAGCTTGGTGGGGGGACAGGGGACCGAGCAGTACTTC; j_gene: TRBJ2-7; abundance: NA; len: 15; v_gene: TRBV5-6; d_gene: TRBD1
CDR3aa: CASSIQGAKEKLFF; CDR3nt: TGTGCCAGTAGTATCCAGGGGGCAAAAGAAAAACTGTTTTTT; j_gene: TRBJ1-4; abundance: NA; len: 14; v_gene: TRBV19; d_gene: TRBD1
CDR3aa: CASSEYDRLNTEAFF; CDR3nt: TGTGCCAGCAGTGAATATGACAGACTGAACACTGAAGCTTTCTTT; j_gene: TRBJ1-1; abundance: few; len: 15; v_gene: TRBV6-1; d_gene: NA
CDR3aa: CASSLARQTNEKLFF; CDR3nt: TGCGCCAGCAGCTTGGCGCGTCAAACTAATGAAAAACTGTTTTTT; j_gene: TRBJ1-4; abundance: NA; len: 15; v_gene: TRBV5-1; d_gene: NA
CDR3aa: CASVPQRRAWDEQYF; CDR3nt: TGTGCCAGCGTACCACAACGGAGGGCCTGGGACGAGCAGTACTTC; j_gene: TRBJ2-7; abundance: NA; len: 15; v_gene: TRBV7-2; d_gene: NA
CDR3aa: CASRQGAWDEQYF; CDR3nt: TGTGCCAGCAGGCAGGGGGCTTGGGACGAGCAGTACTTC; j_gene: TRBJ2-7; abundance: NA; len: 13; v_gene: TRBV2; d_gene: TRBD1
CDR3aa: CASSRQGAHLDEKLFF; CDR3nt: TGTGCCAGCAGTAGACAGGGGGCGCATCTGGATGAAAAACTGTTTTTT; j_gene: TRBJ1-4; abundance: NA; len: 16; v_gene: TRBV2; d_gene: TRBD1
CDR3aa: CASRGGQPQHF; CDR3nt: TGTGCCAGCCGGGGGGGTCAGCCCCAGCATTTT; j_gene: TRBJ1-5; abundance: few; len: 11; v_gene: TRBV19; d_gene: NA
CDR3aa: CASSAGQKAYEQYF; CDR3nt: TGTGCCAGCAGCGCAGGACAGAAAGCCTACGAGCAGTACTTC; j_gene: TRBJ2-7; abundance: NA; len: 14; v_gene: TRBV6-1; d_gene: NA
CDR3aa: CASSHGGGAYEQYF; CDR3nt: TGCGCCAGCAGCCATGGGGGAGGGGCCTACGAGCAGTACTTC; j_gene: TRBJ2-7; abundance: NA; len: 14; v_gene: TRBV4-1; d_gene: TRBD2
CDR3aa: CASSLGQGYSGANVLTF; CDR3nt: TGTGCCAGCAGCTTAGGACAGGGATACTCTGGGGCCAACGTCCTGACTTTC; j_gene: TRBJ2-6; abundance: NA; len: 17; v_gene: TRBV7-9; d_gene: TRBD1
CDR3aa: CASSLGQPGSTDTQYF; CDR3nt: TGTGCCAGCAGCCTGGGACAACCTGGTTCGACAGATACGCAGTATTTT; j_gene: TRBJ2-3; abundance: NA; len: 16; v_gene: TRBV5-6; d_gene: NA
CDR3aa: CASRRTGPSYGTEAFF; CDR3nt: TGTGCCAGCAGACGTACAGGCCCTTCATACGGGACTGAAGCTTTCTTT; j_gene: TRBJ1-1; abundance: NA; len: 16; v_gene: TRBV7-2; d_gene: NA
CDR3aa: CASSFSWEIQTYEQYF; CDR3nt: TGTGCCAGCAGCTTTTCTTGGGAGATCCAAACCTACGAGCAGTACTTC; j_gene: TRBJ2-7; abundance: NA; len: 16; v_gene: TRBV5-5; d_gene: NA
CDR3aa: CASSLRGGETQYF; CDR3nt: TGTGCCAGCAGCTTGAGGGGAGGGGAGACCCAGTACTTC; j_gene: TRBJ2-5; abundance: few; len: 13; v_gene: TRBV5-8; d_gene: TRBD2
CDR3aa: CASSPYGAGGPTDTQYF; CDR3nt: TGTGCCAGCAGCCCTTATGGAGCGGGAGGGCCCACAGATACGCAGTATTTT; j_gene: TRBJ2-3; abundance: NA; len: 17; v_gene: TRBV9; d_gene: TRBD2
CDR3aa: CASSFYSREQYF; CDR3nt: TGTGCCAGCAGCTTTTACAGCCGCGAGCAGTACTTC; j_gene: TRBJ2-7; abundance: NA; len: 12; v_gene: TRBV11-3; d_gene: NA
CDR3aa: CSSSLVLTSGFYEQYF; CDR3nt: TGTTCCAGCAGCTTAGTCTTGACTAGCGGGTTCTACGAGCAGTACTTC; j_gene: TRBJ2-7; abundance: NA; len: 16; v_gene: TRBV7-9; d_gene: TRBD2
CDR3aa: CASSVTGAWSQPQHF; CDR3nt: TGTGCCAGCAGCGTTACAGGGGCATGGAGTCAGCCCCAGCATTTT; j_gene: TRBJ1-5; abundance: NA; len: 15; v_gene: TRBV9; d_gene: TRBD1
CDR3aa: CASSLVRLAGGSDTQYF; CDR3nt: TGCGCCAGCAGCTTAGTTCGACTAGCGGGAGGGAGTGATACGCAGTATTTT; j_gene: TRBJ2-3; abundance: NA; len: 17; v_gene: TRBV5-1; d_gene: TRBD2
CDR3aa: CASSLHFTGFGYTF; CDR3nt: TGTGCCAGCAGTTTACACTTCACAGGGTTCGGCTACACCTTC; j_gene: TRBJ1-2; abundance: NA; len: 14; v_gene: TRBV27; d_gene: NA
CDR3aa: CASSEFVLGANEKLFF; CDR3nt: TGTGCCAGCAGTGAGTTTGTATTGGGGGCAAATGAAAAACTGTTTTTT; j_gene: TRBJ1-4; abundance: NA; len: 16; v_gene: TRBV6-1; d_gene: NA
CDR3aa: CASSLEIRDTYGYTF; CDR3nt: TGTGCCAGCAGCTTAGAAATCCGGGACACCTATGGCTACACCTTC; j_gene: TRBJ1-2; abundance: NA; len: 15; v_gene: TRBV7-9; d_gene: NA
CDR3aa: CASSSYSGGSSYEQYF; CDR3nt: TGTGCCAGTAGTAGCTATAGCGGGGGAAGCTCCTACGAGCAGTACTTC; j_gene: TRBJ2-7; abundance: NA; len: 16; v_gene: TRBV19; d_gene: TRBD2
CDR3aa: CASSYSGRYTEAFF; CDR3nt: TGTGCCAGCAGTTACTCGGGGCGGTACACTGAAGCTTTCTTT; j_gene: TRBJ1-1; abundance: NA; len: 14; v_gene: TRBV6-5; d_gene: NA
CDR3aa: CASSPGGRGANYGYTF; CDR3nt: TGCGCCAGCAGTCCCGGGGGGAGGGGGGCTAACTATGGCTACACCTTC; j_gene: TRBJ1-2; abundance: once; len: 16; v_gene: TRBV4-1; d_gene: NA
CDR3aa: CASSQGVGTGQGRDGYTF; CDR3nt: TGTGCCAGCAGCCAAGGGGTGGGAACGGGACAGGGGAGGGATGGCTACACCTTC; j_gene: TRBJ1-2; abundance: NA; len: 18; v_gene: TRBV4-2; d_gene: TRBD1
CDR3aa: CASSEGSAAYEQYF; CDR3nt: TGTGCCAGCAGTGAAGGGTCTGCAGCCTACGAGCAGTACTTC; j_gene: TRBJ2-7; abundance: NA; len: 14; v_gene: TRBV2; d_gene: NA
CDR3aa: CASSLVSSGYNEQFF; CDR3nt: TGTGCCAGCAGCTTAGTTTCTAGCGGCTACAATGAGCAGTTCTTC; j_gene: TRBJ2-1; abundance: NA; len: 15; v_gene: TRBV11-2; d_gene: TRBD2
CDR3aa: CASSSILTSSYEQYF; CDR3nt: TGCGCCAGCAGCTCAATATTGACAAGCTCCTACGAGCAGTACTTC; j_gene: TRBJ2-7; abundance: NA; len: 15; v_gene: TRBV5-1; d_gene: NA
CDR3aa: CAWSKGSGNQPQHF; CDR3nt: TGTGCCTGGAGTAAGGGGTCGGGCAATCAGCCCCAGCATTTT; j_gene: TRBJ1-5; abundance: few; len: 14; v_gene: TRBV30; d_gene: NA
CDR3aa: CASSLYMDQETQYF; CDR3nt: TGTGCCAGCAGCTTATACATGGACCAAGAGACCCAGTACTTC; j_gene: TRBJ2-5; abundance: NA; len: 14; v_gene: TRBV7-9; d_gene: NA
CDR3aa: CAISGGTGGFYEQYF; CDR3nt: TGTGCCATCAGTGGAGGGACAGGGGGATTCTACGAGCAGTACTTC; j_gene: TRBJ2-7; abundance: NA; len: 15; v_gene: TRBV10-3; d_gene: TRBD1
CDR3aa: CASSQDSTAGNEQFF; CDR3nt: TGCGCCAGCAGCCAAGACTCAACGGCAGGCAATGAGCAGTTCTTC; j_gene: TRBJ2-1; abundance: few; len: 15; v_gene: TRBV4-1; d_gene: NA